These T cell receptor beta chains were read from a single sample in a study of blood T cell repertoires in COVID-19. Profiled with immunoSEQ multiplex PCR; TCRdb holds only in-frame clones, not every one. The data hold about 130,000 clones, with roughly 86% observed a single time. The source material was peripheral blood. The receptor source for this set is a woman in her 70s with COVID-19, enrolled during active disease. Both conserved end residues are part of each CDR3. The D gene is left open where the match is weak. A row's size may be missing; if present it is once, few, many or a size class.

D gene: TRBD1
V gene: TRBV7-2
clone size: once
J gene: TRBJ2-7
CDR3 DNA: TGTGCCAGCCTGACGGAGCCGGGACAGGGTACCTACGAGCAGTACTTC
CDR3 protein: CASLTEPGQGTYEQYF

D gene: .
V gene: TRBV28
clone size: .
J gene: TRBJ1-5
CDR3 DNA: TGTGCCAGCAGCGCCGACAGACCCAATCAGCCCCAGCATTTT
CDR3 protein: CASSADRPNQPQHF

D gene: TRBD2
V gene: TRBV30
clone size: .
J gene: TRBJ2-2
CDR3 DNA: TGTGCCTGGAGGACTAGCGGGGGCCACACCGGGGAGCTGTTTTTT
CDR3 protein: CAWRTSGGHTGELFF

D gene: TRBD1
V gene: TRBV5-1
clone size: .
J gene: TRBJ2-3
CDR3 DNA: TGCGCCAGCAGCAGAGACAGGGGGCCGCTGGATACGCAGTATTTT
CDR3 protein: CASSRDRGPLDTQYF

D gene: .
V gene: TRBV2
clone size: .
J gene: TRBJ1-2
CDR3 DNA: TGTGCCAGCAGTGATGAACAGAGAAGGGGCTATGGCTACACCTTC
CDR3 protein: CASSDEQRRGYGYTF

D gene: TRBD1
V gene: TRBV27
clone size: .
J gene: TRBJ2-3
CDR3 DNA: TGTGCCAGCAGTTTGGGACAGGGGGAAGATACGCAGTATTTT
CDR3 protein: CASSLGQGEDTQYF

D gene: TRBD2
V gene: TRBV2
clone size: once
J gene: TRBJ2-7
CDR3 DNA: TGTGCCAGCATCGACGTAGCGGGAAACTACGAGCAGTACTTC
CDR3 protein: CASIDVAGNYEQYF

D gene: TRBD1
V gene: TRBV2
clone size: .
J gene: TRBJ1-3
CDR3 DNA: TGTGCCAGCGGACTCCCGGGACAGGGAAAGGGAAACACCATATATTTT
CDR3 protein: CASGLPGQGKGNTIYF

D gene: .
V gene: TRBV7-9
clone size: .
J gene: TRBJ1-6
CDR3 DNA: TGTGCCAGCAGGGCCAACAGGCAATATAATTCACCCCTCCACTTT
CDR3 protein: CASRANRQYNSPLHF

D gene: .
V gene: TRBV20-1
clone size: .
J gene: TRBJ1-2
CDR3 DNA: TGCAGTGCTAGTCCCCGGGGGTATGGCTACACCTTC
CDR3 protein: CSASPRGYGYTF

D gene: TRBD2
V gene: TRBV4-1
clone size: .
J gene: TRBJ2-3
CDR3 DNA: TGCGCCAGCAGCCCCGCGGCTAGCGGGGGCACAGATACGCAGTATTTT
CDR3 protein: CASSPAASGGTDTQYF

D gene: TRBD1
V gene: TRBV7-6
clone size: .
J gene: TRBJ2-7
CDR3 DNA: TGTGCCAGCAGCTTAGGGGACAGCTCCTACGAGCAGTACTTC
CDR3 protein: CASSLGDSSYEQYF

D gene: TRBD1
V gene: TRBV2
clone size: few
J gene: TRBJ2-7
CDR3 DNA: TGTGCCAGCAGTCGGGACAGGAAAACCTACGAGCAGTACTTC
CDR3 protein: CASSRDRKTYEQYF

D gene: TRBD1
V gene: TRBV11-3
clone size: .
J gene: TRBJ2-7
CDR3 DNA: TGTGCCAGCAGCTTAGGTCCGGGACAGGGTTACGAGCAGTACTTC
CDR3 protein: CASSLGPGQGYEQYF

D gene: .
V gene: TRBV7-9
clone size: .
J gene: TRBJ1-6
CDR3 DNA: TGTGCCAGCAGCTTTACAGGGTGGAATTCACCCCTCCACTTT
CDR3 protein: CASSFTGWNSPLHF

D gene: TRBD2
V gene: TRBV6-6
clone size: .
J gene: TRBJ2-3
CDR3 DNA: TGTGCCAGCAGCTCCAGCGGGGGGTTCGGGGATACGCAGTATTTT
CDR3 protein: CASSSSGGFGDTQYF

D gene: TRBD2
V gene: TRBV5-1
clone size: .
J gene: TRBJ2-1
CDR3 DNA: TGCGCCAGCAGCTCTAAGCCCCTACTAGCGGGGAAGCCGGGGGCCAATGAGCAGTTCTTC
CDR3 protein: CASSSKPLLAGKPGANEQFF

D gene: .
V gene: TRBV6-5
clone size: once
J gene: TRBJ2-3
CDR3 DNA: TGTGCCAGCTCGTGGGGGACTAGCACAGATACGCAGTATTTT
CDR3 protein: CASSWGTSTDTQYF

D gene: TRBD1
V gene: TRBV4-1
clone size: .
J gene: TRBJ2-1
CDR3 DNA: TGCGCCAGCAGCCAAGGACAGGGGGCTTACAATGAGCAGTTCTTC
CDR3 protein: CASSQGQGAYNEQFF

D gene: .
V gene: TRBV19
clone size: .
J gene: TRBJ2-3
CDR3 DNA: TGTGCCAGTAGTATCGGGTTGGGAGCGACAGATACGCAGTATTTT
CDR3 protein: CASSIGLGATDTQYF

D gene: .
V gene: TRBV6-1
clone size: .
J gene: TRBJ1-6
CDR3 DNA: TGTGCCAGCAGTGAAGGGGCGGGCTGGTATAATTCACCCCTCCACTTT
CDR3 protein: CASSEGAGWYNSPLHF

D gene: .
V gene: TRBV11-2
clone size: .
J gene: TRBJ1-5
CDR3 DNA: TGTGCCAGCAGCTTAGATCGGGTCAGCAATCAGCCCCAGCATTTT
CDR3 protein: CASSLDRVSNQPQHF

D gene: .
V gene: TRBV5-1
clone size: .
J gene: TRBJ2-7
CDR3 DNA: TGCGCCAGCAGCCCGGGGGGACAGGTGTTATCCTACGAGCAGTACTTC
CDR3 protein: CASSPGGQVLSYEQYF

D gene: .
V gene: TRBV3-1/TRBV3-2
clone size: .
J gene: TRBJ1-2
CDR3 DNA: TGTGCCAGCAGCCCGAGACTGAACTATGGCTACACCTTC
CDR3 protein: CASSPRLNYGYTF

D gene: TRBD1
V gene: TRBV15
clone size: .
J gene: TRBJ1-4
CDR3 DNA: TGTGCCACCAGCAGAGCCGGGACAGGGAACGAAAAACTGTTTTTT
CDR3 protein: CATSRAGTGNEKLFF

D gene: TRBD1
V gene: TRBV3-1/TRBV3-2
clone size: .
J gene: TRBJ2-5
CDR3 DNA: TGTGCCAGCAGCCAAGGGCAGGGGGAAGAGACCCAGTACTTC
CDR3 protein: CASSQGQGEETQYF

D gene: TRBD1
V gene: TRBV4-1
clone size: .
J gene: TRBJ1-2
CDR3 DNA: TGCGCCAGCAGCCTTAGGACAGGGGATAACTATGGCTACACCTTC
CDR3 protein: CASSLRTGDNYGYTF

D gene: .
V gene: TRBV7-2
clone size: .
J gene: TRBJ2-2
CDR3 DNA: TGTGCCAGCAGCTTAGCAGGAGGGGCGGGCACCGGGGAGCTGTTTTTT
CDR3 protein: CASSLAGGAGTGELFF

D gene: TRBD2
V gene: TRBV7-2
clone size: once
J gene: TRBJ2-3
CDR3 DNA: TGTGCCAGCAGCCCGCGGACTAGCGGGGTAGATACGCAGTATTTT
CDR3 protein: CASSPRTSGVDTQYF

D gene: TRBD1
V gene: TRBV7-7
clone size: .
J gene: TRBJ2-5
CDR3 DNA: TGTGCTAGCAGCTCGATGGGACAGGGGGGTGGAGAGACCCAGTACTTC
CDR3 protein: CASSSMGQGGGETQYF

D gene: TRBD1
V gene: TRBV28
clone size: .
J gene: TRBJ2-7
CDR3 DNA: TGTGCCAGCAGCTTCCCCGGGAACAGGGGCAAGTACGAGCAGTACTTC
CDR3 protein: CASSFPGNRGKYEQYF

D gene: .
V gene: TRBV6-6
clone size: .
J gene: TRBJ2-6
CDR3 DNA: TGTGCCAGCAGTTCCTCCTATTCTGGGGCCAACGTCCTGACTTTC
CDR3 protein: CASSSSYSGANVLTF

D gene: TRBD1
V gene: TRBV9
clone size: .
J gene: TRBJ1-4
CDR3 DNA: TGTGCCAGCAGCGAACGGACAGGAGCTAATGAAAAACTGTTTTTT
CDR3 protein: CASSERTGANEKLFF

D gene: .
V gene: TRBV6-6
clone size: .
J gene: TRBJ2-3
CDR3 DNA: TGTGCCAGCACAAGACAGGTACACACAGATACGCAGTATTTT
CDR3 protein: CASTRQVHTDTQYF

D gene: TRBD1
V gene: TRBV7-9
clone size: once
J gene: TRBJ1-1
CDR3 DNA: TGTGCCAGCAGCTTAGAGGGGACAGTAAACACTGAAGCTTTCTTT
CDR3 protein: CASSLEGTVNTEAFF

D gene: .
V gene: TRBV28
clone size: once
J gene: TRBJ1-1
CDR3 DNA: TGTGCCAGCATTTCCGGGGGTAGGAGGGACACTGAAGCTTTCTTT
CDR3 protein: CASISGGRRDTEAFF

D gene: .
V gene: TRBV28
clone size: .
J gene: TRBJ1-2
CDR3 DNA: TGTGCCAGCAGCCCCTTCTGGGGAACAGGGCGGACTAACTATGGCTACACCTTC
CDR3 protein: CASSPFWGTGRTNYGYTF

D gene: TRBD1
V gene: TRBV29-1
clone size: .
J gene: TRBJ1-2
CDR3 DNA: TGCAGCGTTGAAAAAGGGTACAGGGGCTCTGGCTACACCTTC
CDR3 protein: CSVEKGYRGSGYTF

D gene: TRBD1
V gene: TRBV7-9
clone size: few
J gene: TRBJ2-7
CDR3 DNA: TGTGCCAGCAGCTTCGGACAGGGGGCTGAGGACGAGCAGTACTTC
CDR3 protein: CASSFGQGAEDEQYF

D gene: TRBD1
V gene: TRBV19
clone size: many
J gene: TRBJ2-2
CDR3 DNA: TGTGCCAGTGCCGGGACAGGGGGCATGGGCGGGGAGCTGTTTTTT
CDR3 protein: CASAGTGGMGGELFF

D gene: .
V gene: TRBV5-1
clone size: .
J gene: TRBJ2-7
CDR3 DNA: TGCGCCAGCAGCTTGTACTCGGAGGGCGAGCAGTACTTC
CDR3 protein: CASSLYSEGEQYF

D gene: .
V gene: TRBV5-1
clone size: .
J gene: TRBJ2-3
CDR3 DNA: TGCGCCAGCAGCTTCGCCGATCGGACTCCCAATGGGGATACGCAGTATTTT
CDR3 protein: CASSFADRTPNGDTQYF

D gene: .
V gene: TRBV19
clone size: .
J gene: TRBJ1-1
CDR3 DNA: TGTGCCAGTAGTTCTCTTGGGGGCGGGAACACTGAAGCTTTCTTT
CDR3 protein: CASSSLGGGNTEAFF

D gene: TRBD1
V gene: TRBV7-3
clone size: .
J gene: TRBJ1-1
CDR3 DNA: TGTGCCAGCTCGAACAGGGGGGACACTGAAGCTTTCTTT
CDR3 protein: CASSNRGDTEAFF

D gene: .
V gene: TRBV7-2
clone size: .
J gene: TRBJ1-5
CDR3 DNA: TGTGCCAGCAGCGGGACACCGAATCAGCCCCAGCATTTT
CDR3 protein: CASSGTPNQPQHF

D gene: TRBD2
V gene: TRBV9
clone size: .
J gene: TRBJ2-2
CDR3 DNA: TGTGCCAGCAGCGTAGTCGGGGGGGCTGACACCGGGGAGCTGTTTTTT
CDR3 protein: CASSVVGGADTGELFF